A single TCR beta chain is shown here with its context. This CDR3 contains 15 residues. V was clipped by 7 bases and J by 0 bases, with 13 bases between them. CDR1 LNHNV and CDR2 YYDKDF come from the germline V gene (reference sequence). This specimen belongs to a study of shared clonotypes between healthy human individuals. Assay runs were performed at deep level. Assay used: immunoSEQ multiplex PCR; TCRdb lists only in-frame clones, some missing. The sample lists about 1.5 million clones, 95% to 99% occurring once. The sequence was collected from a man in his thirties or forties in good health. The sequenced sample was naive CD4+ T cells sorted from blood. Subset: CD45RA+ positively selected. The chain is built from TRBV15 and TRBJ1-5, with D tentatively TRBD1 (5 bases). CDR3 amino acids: CATNPDRNSNQPQHF. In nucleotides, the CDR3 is TGTGCCACCAACCCTGACAGAAATAGCAATCAGCCCCAGCATTTT.